The clone carrying this T cell receptor beta chain has a handful of counts. The record originates from a study of patients and donors after allogeneic stem cell transplantation. CDR3 length equals 14 residues. Trimming pared 4 bases from V and 7 bases from J, leaving 13 bases between. Germline loops: CDR1 KGHDR, CDR2 SFDVKD. TCRdb used MiXCR to reprocess the RT-PCR reads, holding one entry per CDR3 protein. The sample lists under 200,000 distinct CDR3 sequences, about 30% occurring once. The chain uses TRBV24-1 and TRBJ2-1, with D tentatively TRBD2 (6 bases). Sequenced: blood, either unsorted or a sorted T cell fraction (not recorded which). This clonotype was sampled from a human donor who was either an allogeneic HSCT recipient or a stem cell or donor lymphocyte infusion donor (not recorded which). It is not recorded whose cells these are; they may come from a transplant donor. CDR3: CATSDLTRRNEQFF. The CDR3 DNA is TGTGCCACCAGTGACCTGACTAGGCGAAATGAGCAGTTCTTC.